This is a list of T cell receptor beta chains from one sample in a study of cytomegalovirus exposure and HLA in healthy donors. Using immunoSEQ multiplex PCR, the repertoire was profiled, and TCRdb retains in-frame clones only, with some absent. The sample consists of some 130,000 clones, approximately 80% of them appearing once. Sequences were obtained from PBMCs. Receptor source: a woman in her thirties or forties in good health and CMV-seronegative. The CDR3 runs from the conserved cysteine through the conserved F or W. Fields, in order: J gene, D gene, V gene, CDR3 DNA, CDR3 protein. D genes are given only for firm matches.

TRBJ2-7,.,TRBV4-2,TGTGCCAGCAGCCAAGGCAGGGTTGGCTACGAGCAGTACTTC,CASSQGRVGYEQYF
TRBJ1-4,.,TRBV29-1,TGCAGCGCCCTAGGGGCAGAAACTAATGAAAAACTGTTTTTT,CSALGAETNEKLFF
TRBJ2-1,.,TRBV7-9,TGTTCCAGCAGTCAACAGGGTATTGAGCAGTTCTTC,CSSSQQGIEQFF
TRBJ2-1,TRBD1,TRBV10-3,TGTGCCATCAGTGAGCCGGGACAGAACCACAATGAGCAGTTCTTC,CAISEPGQNHNEQFF
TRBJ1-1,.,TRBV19,TGTGCCAGTAGTATACTAGTAAGTGGTGAAGCTTTCTTT,CASSILVSGEAFF
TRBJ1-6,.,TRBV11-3,TGTGCCAGCAGCTTAGATATGGCGGCACCCCTCCACTTT,CASSLDMAAPLHF
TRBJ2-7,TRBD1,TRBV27,TGTGCCAGCAGTTTGGGACAGAGCTCCTACGAGCAGTACTTC,CASSLGQSSYEQYF
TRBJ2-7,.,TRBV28,TGTGCCAGCGCCGAGAGCTACGAGCAGTACTTC,CASAESYEQYF
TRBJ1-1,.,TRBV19,TGTGCCAGCCGGGGGGCGAGGCGGCTGGGACCTGAAGCTTTCTTT,CASRGARRLGPEAFF
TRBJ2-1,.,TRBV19,TGTGCCAGTAGTGAAAAAGCGGGCTCCTACAATGAGCAGTTCTTC,CASSEKAGSYNEQFF
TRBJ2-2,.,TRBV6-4,TGTGCCAGCAGTGACTCGAATAGGGAGACCGGGGAGCTGTTTTTT,CASSDSNRETGELFF
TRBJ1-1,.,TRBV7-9,TGTTCCAGCTCTATGAACACTGAAGCTTTCTTT,CSSSMNTEAFF
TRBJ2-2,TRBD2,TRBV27,TGTGCCAGCAGTTACATAGCGGGGGAGAACACCGGGGAGCTGTTTTTT,CASSYIAGENTGELFF
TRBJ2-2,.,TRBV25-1,TGTGCCATACTACAGGGAGACACCGGGGAGCTGTTTTTT,CAILQGDTGELFF
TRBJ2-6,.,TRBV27,TGTGCCAGCACCCCCACAGGGCCCGGGGCCAACGTCCTGACTTTC,CASTPTGPGANVLTF
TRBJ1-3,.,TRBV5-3,TGTGCCAGAAGCTTGAAACAGGGCCTCTCTGGAAACACCATATATTTT,CARSLKQGLSGNTIYF
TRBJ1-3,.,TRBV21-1,TGTGCCAACCGGGACAGAACTGCCCCCTCCTCTGGAAACACCATATATTTT,CANRDRTAPSSGNTIYF
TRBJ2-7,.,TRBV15,TGTGCCACCAGCAGAGATCTAGGCTACGAGCAGTACTTC,CATSRDLGYEQYF